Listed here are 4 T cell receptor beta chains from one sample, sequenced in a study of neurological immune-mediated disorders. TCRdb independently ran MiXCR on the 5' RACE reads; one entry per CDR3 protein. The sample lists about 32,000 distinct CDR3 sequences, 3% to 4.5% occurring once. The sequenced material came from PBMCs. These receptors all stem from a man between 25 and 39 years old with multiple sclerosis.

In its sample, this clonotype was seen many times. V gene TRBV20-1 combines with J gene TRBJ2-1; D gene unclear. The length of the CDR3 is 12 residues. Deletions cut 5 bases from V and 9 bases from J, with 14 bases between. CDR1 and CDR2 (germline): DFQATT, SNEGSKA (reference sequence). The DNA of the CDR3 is TGCAGTGCTCAGTACGTTAACTCTGAGCAGTTCTTC. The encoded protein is CSAQYVNSEQFF.

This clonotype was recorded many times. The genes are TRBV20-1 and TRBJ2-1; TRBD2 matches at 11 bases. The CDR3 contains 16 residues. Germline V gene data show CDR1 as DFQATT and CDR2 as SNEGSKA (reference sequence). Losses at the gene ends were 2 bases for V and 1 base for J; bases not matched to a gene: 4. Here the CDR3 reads CSARLSSGGSYNEQFF. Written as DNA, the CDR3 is TGCAGTGCTAGACTATCTAGCGGGGGGTCCTACAATGAGCAGTTCTTC.

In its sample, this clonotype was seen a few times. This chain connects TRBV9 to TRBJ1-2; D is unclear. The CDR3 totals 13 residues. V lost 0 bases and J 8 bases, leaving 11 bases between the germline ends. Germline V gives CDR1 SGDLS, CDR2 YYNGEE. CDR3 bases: TGTGCCAGCAGCGTAGGGTCTGCCGGGGGCTACACCTTC. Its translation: CASSVGSAGGYTF.

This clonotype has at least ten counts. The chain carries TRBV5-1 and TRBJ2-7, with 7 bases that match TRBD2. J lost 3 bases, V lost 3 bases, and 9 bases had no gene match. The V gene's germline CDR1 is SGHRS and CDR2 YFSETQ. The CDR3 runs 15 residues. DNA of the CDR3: TGCGCCAGCAGCTATCAGGGAGGGGAAGGCTACGAGCAGTACTTC. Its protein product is CASSYQGGEGYEQYF.